These 20 T cell receptor beta chains came from one sample sequenced in a study of blood T cell repertoires in COVID-19 (dated by TCRdb to the early 2020s). The method behind the library was the immunoSEQ multiplex PCR assay. TCRdb's version of the immuneACCESS table is confined to in-frame rearrangements and falls short of the full clone set. An unresolved V gene accounts for under half of the shortfall where checked; the remainder is of unknown origin. The sample contains hundreds of thousands of clones, 83% of them found a single time. Together, the top ten hold approximately 4.9% of the sample. Material: PBMCs or T cells enriched from blood (not recorded which). These receptors all stem from a woman in her forties or fifties who had been exposed to COVID-19.

This clone was picked up many times. The genes are TRBV19 and TRBJ2-1, with 9 positions matching TRBD2. CDR1 and CDR2 (germline): LNHDA, SQIVND (reference sequence). Germline trimming cut 5 bases from V and 15 bases from J; bases unmatched to any gene: 20. The CDR3 length is 16 residues. CDR3 sequence: CASSPRGIAGAKDRFF. The DNA for the CDR3 is TGTGCCAGTAGTCCCCGGGGGATAGCGGGGGCTAAGGATCGGTTCTTC.

CDR3 amino acids: CASGLSAGPFSNQPQHF. In nucleotides, the CDR3 is TGTGCTAGTGGTTTGTCCGCGGGACCGTTTAGCAATCAGCCCCAGCATTTT. This sequence joins TRBV12-5 and TRBJ1-5; D might be TRBD1 (5 bases). The CDR3 spans 17 residues. The V end was cut by 2 bases, the J end by 0 bases, with 14 bases between. Per germline, CDR1 LGHNT and CDR2 FRNRAP.

The chain links TRBV14 to TRBJ1-2, with 9 bases matching TRBD1. J gave up 4 bases and V 3 bases, and 12 bases lay outside the gene matches. Germline values: CDR1 SGHDN, CDR2 FVKESK. The CDR3 runs to 17 residues. CDR3 sequence (DNA): TGTGCCAGCAGCCAGCCGGGACAGGGAATAAGAACCTATGGCTACACCTTC. Its protein product is CASSQPGQGIRTYGYTF.

This rearrangement joins TRBV5-8 to TRBJ1-5, with 7 bases matching TRBD1. The CDR3 has 13 amino acids. Germline-derived CDR1 and CDR2 are SGHTS and YDEGEE. The ends lost 6 bases at V and 1 base at J; junction bases unmatched: 1. CDR3 nucleotides: TGTGCCAGCACGGACAGGAGCAATCAGCCCCAGCATTTT. It yields the protein CASTDRSNQPQHF. The full variable domain, its missing parts supplied by reference TRBV5-8 and TRBJ1-5, is EAGVTQSPTHLIKTRGQQATLRCSPISGHTSVYWYQQALGLGLQFLLWYDEGEERNRGNFPPRFSGRQFPNYSSELNVNALELEDSALYLCASTDRSNQPQHFGDGTRLSIL.

The chain carries TRBV2 and TRBJ1-5; D remains ambiguous. Trimming took off 3 bases at V and 7 bases at J, with 13 bases between the two ends. CDR3 length: 14 residues. Germline V gene sequence: CDR1 SNHLY, CDR2 FYNNEI. CDR3 in DNA: TGTGCCAGCAGTGATAGCATATATGGGCAGCCCCAGCATTTT. Translation: CASSDSIYGQPQHF.

The chain links TRBV19 to TRBJ1-2, with D uncertain. The CDR3 covers 11 residues. The ends were cut back, 6 bases at V and 6 bases at J, with 8 bases in the middle. In germline, CDR1 is LNHDA, CDR2 SQIVND (reference sequence). The CDR3 protein is CASSGVNGYTF. As DNA, the CDR3 is TGTGCCAGTAGCGGGGTAAATGGCTACACCTTC.

This clone showed up just a few times. Other DNA sequences in this sample translate to the same CDR3. The rearrangement uses TRBV6-2 or TRBV6-3 and TRBJ1-1; no firm D call. The CDR3 extends over 13 amino acids. From germline, CDR1 is MNHEY and CDR2 SVGEGT. V lost 2 bases, J lost 3 bases, and 7 bases lay in between. The CDR3 sequence is CASSYGGYTEAFF. The CDR3 bases are TGTGCCAGCAGTTACGGCGGGTACACTGAAGCTTTCTTT.

The CDR3 here is CASSLSRQGRSYNEQFF. The CDR3 DNA is TGTGCCAGCTCACTTTCCAGACAGGGGCGTTCCTACAATGAGCAGTTCTTC. The V gene is TRBV18, the J gene TRBJ2-1; 8 bases line up with TRBD1. Germline CDR1 is KGHSH and CDR2 is LQKENI. V shed 4 bases, J shed 1 base, and the junction held 9 bases outside the gene matches. The CDR3 runs 17 residues.

V is TRBV29-1 and J is TRBJ2-2, with TRBD1 as a possible D gene (6 bases). The CDR3 runs 16 residues. V shed 4 bases and J shed 5 bases, with 20 bases lying between them. CDR1 and CDR2 (germline): SQVTM, ANQGSEA. The CDR3 DNA is TGCAGCGTTGGGGAACGGCGGACAGCCGGGACCGGGGAGCTGTTTTTT. Its protein is CSVGERRTAGTGELFF.

This rearrangement joins TRBV7-8 to TRBJ1-4; TRBD1 is a possible D gene (6 bases). Trimming left V 5 bases short and J 0 bases short, with 13 bases between. The CDR3 length is 16 residues. CDR1 and CDR2 from the germline V gene are SGHVS and FQNEAQ. CDR3 region: CASSNLQGSTNEKLFF. CDR3 nucleotides: TGTGCCAGCAGCAACCTACAGGGTTCAACTAATGAAAAACTGTTTTTT.

The chain couples TRBV7-6 to TRBJ2-2, with unresolved D. The CDR3 has 15 amino acids. Trimming stripped 4 bases from V and 7 bases from J, with 16 bases between. CDR1 and CDR2 from the germline V gene are SGHVS and FNYEAQ. The CDR3 sequence: CASSSSAVAGGELFF. As DNA, the CDR3 is TGTGCCAGCAGCTCCTCCGCCGTCGCCGGCGGGGAGCTGTTTTTT.

The chain is built from TRBV27 and TRBJ2-1, with D tentatively TRBD2 (6 bases). V was trimmed by 4 bases and J by 5 bases, leaving 15 bases between them. CDR1 is MNHEY and CDR2 is SMNVEV in the germline V gene (reference sequence). The CDR3 sequence is 15 residues long. The CDR3 here is CASSWDSYGNNEQFF. CDR3 in DNA: TGTGCCAGCAGTTGGGACTCATACGGTAACAATGAGCAGTTCTTC.

This sequence joins TRBV28 and TRBJ1-3, with 7 bases lining up with TRBD1. The CDR3 has 15 residues. Germline CDR1 reads MDHEN; CDR2 reads SYDVKM. J gave up 0 bases and V 6 bases, and 5 bases lay outside the gene matches. CDR3 in DNA: TGTGCCAGCAGCCGACAGGGAAGCTCTGGAAACACCATATATTTT. It specifies CASSRQGSSGNTIYF.

The chain couples TRBV29-1 to TRBJ1-2; TRBD1 might be the D (5 bases). Per the germline V gene, CDR1 is SQVTM and CDR2 is ANQGSEA. The length of the CDR3 is 11 residues. V gave up 2 bases and J gave up 6 bases, with 7 bases separating them. For the CDR3, the DNA is TGCAGCGTTGAACAGGGTCATGGCTACACCTTC. Encoded protein: CSVEQGHGYTF.

The gene calls are TRBV28 and TRBJ1-4; D uncertain. CDR3 length equals 14 residues. Germline V CDR1 and CDR2: MDHEN, SYDVKM. The V end was cut by 3 bases, the J end by 8 bases, with 13 bases between. The CDR3 is CASSLPRTREKLFF. The CDR3 DNA is TGTGCCAGCAGTTTGCCCCGCACGAGGGAAAAACTGTTTTTT. Combining the CDR3 with reference TRBV28 and TRBJ1-4 gives the whole variable domain DVKVTQSSRYLVKRTGEKVFLECVQDMDHENMFWYRQDPGLGLRLIYFSYDVKMKEKGDIPEGYSVSREKKERFSLILESASTNQTSMYLCASSLPRTREKLFFGSGTQLSVL.

This clone was counted a few times. This chain connects TRBV7-2 to TRBJ2-7; TRBD1 is a possible D gene (7 bases). Deletions cut 4 bases from V and 7 bases from J, with 17 bases between. Germline loops: CDR1 SGHTA, CDR2 FQGNSA. CDR3 size: 14 residues. For the CDR3, the DNA is TGTGCCAGCAGCTCACAAAGACAGGGAGGAGAGCAGTACTTC. It translates to CASSSQRQGGEQYF.

The table lists this clone with a count of one. Here the CDR3 DNA reads TGTGCCAGCAGTAAACGGACAGGGGATTACGAGCAGTACTTC. It translates to CASSKRTGDYEQYF. The chain is built from TRBV6-5 and TRBJ2-7; 9 bases fit TRBD1. The CDR3 length is 14 residues. The ends lost 5 bases at V and 4 bases at J; junction bases unmatched: 6. Germline V CDR1 and CDR2: MNHEY, SVGAGI.

The chain links TRBV13 to TRBJ1-5; D not resolved. V was clipped by 0 bases and J by 7 bases, with 7 bases between them. The CDR3 is 13 amino acids. CDR1 and CDR2 (germline): PRHDT, FYEKMQ (reference sequence). For the CDR3, the DNA is TGTGCCAGCAGCTTAGGCCCCGGGCAGCCCCAGCATTTT. Protein sequence: CASSLGPGQPQHF.

Concerning this clone itself: The germline gene is not matched at one end of the junction; a read error may be the cause. The rearrangement joins TRBV7-9 to TRBJ1-1; D call uncertain. The germline V gene has CDR1 SEHNR and CDR2 FQNEAQ (reference sequence). The CDR3 loop spans 15 amino acids. The chain's CDR3 is CVSTTTGWVNTEAFF. In DNA, the CDR3 is TGTGTCAGCACCACAACGGGGTGGGTGAACACTGAAGCTTTCTTT.

The V call is TRBV5-1, the J call TRBJ2-5; 12 bases align to TRBD1. CDR1 is SGHRS and CDR2 is YFSETQ in the germline V gene. J gave up 5 bases and V 1 base, and 9 bases lay outside the gene matches. The CDR3 is 17 residues long. This chain's CDR3 is CASSLLPGTGGRETQYF. The CDR3 DNA sequence: TGCGCCAGCAGCTTGCTTCCGGGGACAGGGGGCCGGGAGACCCAGTACTTC.